This T cell receptor (beta chain) was sequenced in a study of blood T cell repertoires in COVID-19 (dated by TCRdb to 2020 to 2022). For the study in its entirety: Samples covering the acute and convalescent phases of COVID-19 were provided by collaborators in the United States, Italy and Spain. The material from the prospective study consisted of cDNA or gDNA derived from T cells, B-cell-depleted T cells, or PBMCs. Subjects who had been exposed to COVID-19, were actively infected with it, or had recovered from it provided the deeply sampled blood TCRbeta repertoires that made up the dataset. The repertoires were released in a freely available public database intended as a resource for research on the immune response to SARS-CoV-2. Samples came from the ongoing ImmuneRACE study (first 160 participants) plus 1,254 subjects from 6 global collaborators. Sample metadata almost always included a de-identified subject ID, COVID-19 status, age in years and sex. HLA class I and class II types, where available, came from metadata supplied by the sample provider rather than from assay-based typing.

A second Seattle source provided samples from volunteer blood donors who had recovered from COVID-19. Collaborating institutions collected whole blood in K2EDTA tubes following their own protocols. For TCRbeta analysis, collaborators shipped samples in one of three forms: frozen whole blood, isolated PBMCs, or DNA extracted from either of those sample types. CDR1 and CDR2 are read off the germline V gene (reference sequence) as LNHDA and SQIVND. Clipping removes 4 bases from V and 6 bases from J, with 8 as the unmatched junction base count. Including the terminal cysteine and phenylalanine, the CDR3 comprises 14 residues. The CDR3 DNA has 42 bases and is translated from base 1. TCRbeta CDR3 regions were amplified from genomic DNA using the immunoSEQ Assay, a bias-controlled multiplex PCR. The authors processed their data as follows. The number of nucleated cells in each sample was estimated by amplification of reference gene primers within the assay. Sequence reads were collapsed and filtered to measure the absolute abundance of every unique TCRbeta CDR3 rearrangement. For each sample, productive Simpson clonality was calculated by taking the square root of Simpson's diversity index across productive rearrangements. TCRdb retrieved this table from immuneACCESS and kept in-frame rearrangements only. Not all clones are present; in checked studies, unresolved V genes account for under half, and no reason is known for the remainder. V, J and clone size reflect that table, while D and trimming were determined from the DNA. The sample table shows roughly 260,000 clones, and 88% are seen once. About 2.1% of the sample is in the top ten clones.

Study-wide conclusions, independent of this receptor: The quantity of clinical and demographic metadata differed by source and by participant and was supplied without curation.

For this clone: Its antigen specificity is not known. No qualities accompany the bases; no much larger clone lies one base away.

This clonotype was obtained from a woman between 40 and 55 years old who had recovered from COVID-19. The sequence links TRBV19 to TRBJ1-2; 7 middle bases align to TRBD1. The sequenced material came from peripheral blood. CDR3 protein: CASSTRQGGDGYTF. The sequence in DNA is TGTGCCAGTAGTACAAGACAGGGAGGCGATGGCTACACCTTC.